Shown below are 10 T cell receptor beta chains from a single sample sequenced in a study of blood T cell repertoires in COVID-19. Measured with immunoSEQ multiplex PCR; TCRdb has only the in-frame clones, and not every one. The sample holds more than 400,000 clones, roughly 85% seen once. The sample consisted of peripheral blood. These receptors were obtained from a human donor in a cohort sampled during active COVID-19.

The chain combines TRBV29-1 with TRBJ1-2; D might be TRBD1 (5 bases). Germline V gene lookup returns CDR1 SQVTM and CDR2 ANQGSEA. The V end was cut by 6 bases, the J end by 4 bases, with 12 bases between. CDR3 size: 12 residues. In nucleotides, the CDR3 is TGCAGCGTCCAGACAGACCTCTATGGCTACACCTTC. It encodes CSVQTDLYGYTF.

The CDR3 protein is CASSLYASGGYEQYF. CDR3 in DNA: TGTGCCAGCAGCTTATACGCTAGCGGAGGCTACGAGCAGTACTTC. The genes are TRBV7-9 and TRBJ2-7; the match to TRBD2 covers 7 bases. Looked up from germline, CDR1 is SEHNR and CDR2 is FQNEAQ (reference sequence). The CDR3 contains 15 residues. Trimming at V came to 2 bases and at J to 3 bases, leaving 7 bases not matched to a gene.

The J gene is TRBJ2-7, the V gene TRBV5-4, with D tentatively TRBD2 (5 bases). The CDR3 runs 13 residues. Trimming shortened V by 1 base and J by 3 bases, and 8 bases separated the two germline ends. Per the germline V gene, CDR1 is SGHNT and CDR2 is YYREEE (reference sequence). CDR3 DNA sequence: TGTGCCAGCAGCTTGAGTAGCGTCTACGAGCAGTACTTC. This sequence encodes CASSLSSVYEQYF.

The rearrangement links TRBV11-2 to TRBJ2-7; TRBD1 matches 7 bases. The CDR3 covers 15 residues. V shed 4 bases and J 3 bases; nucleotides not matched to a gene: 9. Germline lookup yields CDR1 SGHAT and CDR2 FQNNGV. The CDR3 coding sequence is TGTGCCAGCAGCTCATGGACAGGAACTAACTACGAGCAGTACTTC. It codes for CASSSWTGTNYEQYF.

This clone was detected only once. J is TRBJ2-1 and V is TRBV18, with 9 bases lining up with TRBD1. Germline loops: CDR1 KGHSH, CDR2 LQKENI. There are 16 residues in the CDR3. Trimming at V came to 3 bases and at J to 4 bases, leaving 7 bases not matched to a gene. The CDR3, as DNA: TGTGCCAGCTCACCGGCCGGGACAGGGATTTACAATGAGCAGTTCTTC. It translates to CASSPAGTGIYNEQFF.

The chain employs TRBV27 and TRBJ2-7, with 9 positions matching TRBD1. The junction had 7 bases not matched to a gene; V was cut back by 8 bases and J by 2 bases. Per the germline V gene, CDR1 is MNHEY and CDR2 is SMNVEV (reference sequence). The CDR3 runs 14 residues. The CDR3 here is CASRPGQGPYEQYF. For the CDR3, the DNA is TGTGCCAGCCGCCCGGGACAGGGTCCCTACGAGCAGTACTTC.

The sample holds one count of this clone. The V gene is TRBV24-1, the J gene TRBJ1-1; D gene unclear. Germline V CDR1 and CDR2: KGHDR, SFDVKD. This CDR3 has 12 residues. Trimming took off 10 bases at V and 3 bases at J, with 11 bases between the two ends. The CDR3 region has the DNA TGTGCCACTGCCTACGGTGACACTGAAGCTTTCTTT. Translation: CATAYGDTEAFF.

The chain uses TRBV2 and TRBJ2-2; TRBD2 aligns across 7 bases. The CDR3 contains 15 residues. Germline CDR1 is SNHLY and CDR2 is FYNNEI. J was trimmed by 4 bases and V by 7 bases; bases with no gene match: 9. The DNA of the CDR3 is TGTGCCAGCACCGAATTGGGAGGGAGCACCGGGGAGCTGTTTTTT. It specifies CASTELGGSTGELFF.

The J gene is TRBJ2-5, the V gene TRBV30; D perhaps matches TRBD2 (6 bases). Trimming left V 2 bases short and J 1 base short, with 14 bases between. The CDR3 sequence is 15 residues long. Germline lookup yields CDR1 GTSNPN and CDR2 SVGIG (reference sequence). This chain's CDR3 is CAWSFTGSPQETQYF. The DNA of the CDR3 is TGTGCCTGGAGTTTTACCGGGAGTCCCCAAGAGACCCAGTACTTC. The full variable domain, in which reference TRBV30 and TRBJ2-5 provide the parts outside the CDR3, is SQTIHQWPATLVQPVGSPLSLECTVEGTSNPNLYWYRQAAGRGLQLLFYSVGIGQISSEVPQNLSASRPQDRQFILSSKKLLLSDSGFYLCAWSFTGSPQETQYFGPGTRLLVL.

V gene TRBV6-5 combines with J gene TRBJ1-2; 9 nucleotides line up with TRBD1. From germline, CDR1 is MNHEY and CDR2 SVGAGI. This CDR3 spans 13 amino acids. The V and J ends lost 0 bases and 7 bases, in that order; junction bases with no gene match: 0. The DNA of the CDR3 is TGTGCCAGCAGTTACTCGGACAGGGGTGGCTACACCTTC. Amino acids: CASSYSDRGGYTF.